These 3 T cell receptor beta chains were all obtained from the same sample, sequenced in a study of cytomegalovirus exposure and HLA in healthy donors. Researchers ran the PCR with 60 Vbeta and 13 Jbeta primers. Profiled with immunoSEQ multiplex PCR; TCRdb holds only in-frame clones, not every one. The table shows some 190,000 clones, with over 80% occurring only once. Material for sequencing was PBMCs. The receptor source for this set is a man under 40 in good health and CMV-seronegative.

The chain employs TRBV19 and TRBJ2-3; a weak D match, TRBD2 (6 bases). From germline, CDR1 is LNHDA and CDR2 SQIVND (reference sequence). Trimming left V 3 bases short and J 1 base short, with 8 bases between. This CDR3 has 14 amino acids. The CDR3 bases are TGTGCCAGTAGTATCGGGGGAGGCACAGATACGCAGTATTTT. Translated: CASSIGGGTDTQYF.

The chain uses TRBV7-8 and TRBJ2-7; D not certain. CDR1 is SGHVS and CDR2 is FQNEAQ in the germline V gene. V was pared by 6 bases and J by 7 bases, with 10 bases between. The CDR3 length is 11 residues. The CDR3: CASSPAEEQYF. CDR3 nucleotide sequence: TGTGCCAGCAGTCCGGCGGAGGAGCAGTACTTC.

The rearrangement joins TRBV5-6 to TRBJ1-2; 9 positions match TRBD1. After removal of 0 bases from V and 7 bases from J, the junction contained 10 bases not matched to a gene. This CDR3 spans 16 amino acids. Per the germline V gene, CDR1 is SGHDT and CDR2 is YYEEEE. The CDR3 reads CASSLGTGVLYFGYTF. CDR3 nucleotides: TGTGCCAGCAGCTTGGGGACAGGGGTGCTCTATTTTGGCTACACCTTC.